A selection of T cell receptor beta chains follows, all from one sample in a study of cytomegalovirus exposure and HLA in healthy donors. Sequencing used immunoSEQ multiplex PCR; TCRdb keeps in-frame clones, though not all of them. This sample has 150,000 to 200,000 clones, with just under 85% found just once. The sequenced sample consisted of PBMCs. These receptors all come from a man aged 25 to 45 in good health and CMV-seropositive. The CDR3 runs from the conserved cysteine through the conserved F or W. Each record gives: J gene, D gene, CDR3 length, clone size, V gene, CDR3 DNA, CDR3 protein. The D gene is left open where the match is weak. A row's size may be missing; if present it is once, few, many or a size class.

j_call: TRBJ2-7; d_call: -; cdr3_length: 14; clone_size: -; v_call: TRBV6-5; cdr3_nt: TGTGCCACCTGCGAAACAGGGTTAACCTACGAGCAGTACTTC; cdr3_aa: CATCETGLTYEQYF
j_call: TRBJ1-2; d_call: -; cdr3_length: 15; clone_size: -; v_call: TRBV4-1; cdr3_nt: TGCGCCAGCAGCCAAGATTCCGTCAGGCACTATGGCTACACCTTC; cdr3_aa: CASSQDSVRHYGYTF
j_call: TRBJ2-1; d_call: TRBD2; cdr3_length: 17; clone_size: -; v_call: TRBV29-1; cdr3_nt: TGCAGCGTTGAAGATCTGGCTAGCGGGGGGAAGGACAATGAGCAGTTCTTC; cdr3_aa: CSVEDLASGGKDNEQFF
j_call: TRBJ1-5; d_call: TRBD1; cdr3_length: 15; clone_size: -; v_call: TRBV5-1; cdr3_nt: TGCGCCAGCAGCTTAGGGGGACAGGGGCCGGAGCCCCAGCATTTT; cdr3_aa: CASSLGGQGPEPQHF
j_call: TRBJ1-5; d_call: -; cdr3_length: 13; clone_size: few; v_call: TRBV5-8; cdr3_nt: TGTGCCAGCAGCGTAAGAGGCAATCAGCCCCAGCATTTT; cdr3_aa: CASSVRGNQPQHF
j_call: TRBJ2-3; d_call: TRBD2; cdr3_length: 15; clone_size: -; v_call: TRBV6-5; cdr3_nt: TGTGCCAGCAGTTCCGGACTAGCGGGGGGGTATACGCAGTATTTT; cdr3_aa: CASSSGLAGGYTQYF
j_call: TRBJ2-7; d_call: -; cdr3_length: 13; clone_size: -; v_call: TRBV19; cdr3_nt: TGTGCCAGTAGTGCCGGACAGACCTACGAGCAGTACTTC; cdr3_aa: CASSAGQTYEQYF
j_call: TRBJ2-7; d_call: TRBD1; cdr3_length: 15; clone_size: -; v_call: TRBV9; cdr3_nt: TGTGCCAGCAGCATCTCAGGGGGTAGCTCCTACGAGCAGTACTTC; cdr3_aa: CASSISGGSSYEQYF
j_call: TRBJ2-3; d_call: -; cdr3_length: 14; clone_size: -; v_call: TRBV9; cdr3_nt: TGTGCCAGCAGCGTAGGAGTCAGCACAGATACGCAGTATTTT; cdr3_aa: CASSVGVSTDTQYF
j_call: TRBJ2-3; d_call: -; cdr3_length: 12; clone_size: few; v_call: TRBV7-9; cdr3_nt: TGTGCCAGCAGCTCGGGCACAGATACGCAGTATTTT; cdr3_aa: CASSSGTDTQYF
j_call: TRBJ2-7; d_call: -; cdr3_length: 12; clone_size: once; v_call: TRBV5-1; cdr3_nt: TGCGCCAGCAGCCCGACGGAGTACGAGCAGTACTTC; cdr3_aa: CASSPTEYEQYF
j_call: TRBJ2-5; d_call: -; cdr3_length: 14; clone_size: -; v_call: TRBV9; cdr3_nt: TGTGCCAGCAGCGGCGAGGATAGTAGGGAGACCCAGTACTTC; cdr3_aa: CASSGEDSRETQYF
j_call: TRBJ2-7; d_call: TRBD2; cdr3_length: 13; clone_size: -; v_call: TRBV6-5; cdr3_nt: TGTGCCATCCGGGCGGGGGAGACCTACGAGCAGTACTTC; cdr3_aa: CAIRAGETYEQYF
j_call: TRBJ1-2; d_call: TRBD1; cdr3_length: 14; clone_size: -; v_call: TRBV9; cdr3_nt: TGTGCCAGCAGCGTAGGGACAGGGGACTATGGCTACACCTTC; cdr3_aa: CASSVGTGDYGYTF
j_call: TRBJ1-2; d_call: -; cdr3_length: 12; clone_size: -; v_call: TRBV4-1; cdr3_nt: TGCGCCAGCGGATGGGGGGACTATGGCTACACCTTC; cdr3_aa: CASGWGDYGYTF
j_call: TRBJ2-7; d_call: TRBD1; cdr3_length: 16; clone_size: -; v_call: TRBV6-5; cdr3_nt: TGTGCCAGCAGTTACTCGGGGACAGGGGCCCTTATGGACGAGTACTTC; cdr3_aa: CASSYSGTGALMDEYF
j_call: TRBJ2-2; d_call: TRBD2; cdr3_length: 17; clone_size: -; v_call: TRBV11-2; cdr3_nt: TGTGCCAGCAGCTCCGCGCCGGGGGGGCGGTACCCCGGGGAGCTGTTTTTT; cdr3_aa: CASSSAPGGRYPGELFF
j_call: TRBJ1-5; d_call: -; cdr3_length: 13; clone_size: -; v_call: TRBV7-9; cdr3_nt: TGTGCCAGCAGCGCCAGTTCAGGACAGCCCCAGCATTTT; cdr3_aa: CASSASSGQPQHF
j_call: TRBJ1-4; d_call: TRBD1; cdr3_length: 16; clone_size: once; v_call: TRBV13; cdr3_nt: TGTGCCAGCAGTTTTCGTTACAGGGGGCGCGGGGAAAAACTGTTTTTT; cdr3_aa: CASSFRYRGRGEKLFF
j_call: TRBJ2-1; d_call: TRBD1; cdr3_length: 14; clone_size: -; v_call: TRBV2; cdr3_nt: TGTGCCAGCAGTACAGGGGGCGCCTACAATGAGCAGTTCTTC; cdr3_aa: CASSTGGAYNEQFF
j_call: TRBJ1-5; d_call: TRBD1; cdr3_length: 16; clone_size: -; v_call: TRBV6-4; cdr3_nt: TGTGCCAGCAGCGAAACGGGACAGGGGTTGTATCAGCCCCAGCATTTT; cdr3_aa: CASSETGQGLYQPQHF
j_call: TRBJ1-4; d_call: -; cdr3_length: 13; clone_size: -; v_call: TRBV30; cdr3_nt: TGTGCCTGGAGTGCGGTGGCTAATGAAAAACTGTTTTTT; cdr3_aa: CAWSAVANEKLFF
j_call: TRBJ2-3; d_call: TRBD2; cdr3_length: 19; clone_size: -; v_call: TRBV11-3; cdr3_nt: TGTGCCAGCAGCTTAGGTCGGGGTAGCGGGGGTCTACCCACAGATACGCAGTATTTT; cdr3_aa: CASSLGRGSGGLPTDTQYF
j_call: TRBJ1-1; d_call: TRBD1; cdr3_length: 11; clone_size: few; v_call: TRBV6-6; cdr3_nt: TGTGCCAGCTCCACAGGGGCGGTCGCTTTCTTT; cdr3_aa: CASSTGAVAFF
j_call: TRBJ2-7; d_call: TRBD2; cdr3_length: 14; clone_size: -; v_call: TRBV2; cdr3_nt: TGTGCCGGCTCCCGGGCGGGGGGTCCTTACGAGCAGTACTTC; cdr3_aa: CAGSRAGGPYEQYF
j_call: TRBJ1-5; d_call: -; cdr3_length: 12; clone_size: few; v_call: TRBV27; cdr3_nt: TGTGCCAGCAGTCACTACAATCAGCCCCAGCATTTT; cdr3_aa: CASSHYNQPQHF
j_call: TRBJ2-1; d_call: TRBD1; cdr3_length: 15; clone_size: -; v_call: TRBV5-1; cdr3_nt: TGCGCCAGCAGCCCTGGGACAGGGATGGACAATGAGCAGTTCTTC; cdr3_aa: CASSPGTGMDNEQFF
j_call: TRBJ1-6; d_call: -; cdr3_length: 17; clone_size: -; v_call: TRBV4-1; cdr3_nt: TGCGCCAGCAGCCAAGATATTGCAGGTACCTATAATTCACCCCTCCACTTT; cdr3_aa: CASSQDIAGTYNSPLHF
j_call: TRBJ2-1; d_call: TRBD2; cdr3_length: 15; clone_size: -; v_call: TRBV5-1; cdr3_nt: TGCGCCAGCAGCTTGTTAGCGGGGGGATATAATGAGCAGTTCTTC; cdr3_aa: CASSLLAGGYNEQFF
j_call: TRBJ2-7; d_call: -; cdr3_length: 13; clone_size: -; v_call: TRBV13; cdr3_nt: TGTGCCAGCAGCTTAGTTGGAGGCTACGAGCAGTACTTC; cdr3_aa: CASSLVGGYEQYF